Following are 16 T cell receptor beta chains from one sample sequenced in a study of T cell responses to AZD1222 COVID-19 vaccine. Sequencing was performed with immunoSEQ multiplex PCR; in TCRdb, only in-frame clones are kept and a portion is missing. The table lists about 94,000 clones, 85% of them singletons. This specimen was peripheral blood, taken 28 days after the second AZD1222 dose. The receptors come from an adult who received the AZD1222 COVID-19 vaccine.

The chain employs TRBV28 and TRBJ2-7; 10 nucleotides line up with TRBD1. Germline lookup yields CDR1 MDHEN and CDR2 SYDVKM. The CDR3 runs to 15 residues. The junction had 3 bases not matched to a gene; V was cut back by 2 bases and J by 2 bases. In nucleotides, the CDR3 is TGTGCCAGCAGTTTACCCGGGACAGGGGCCTACGAGCAGTACTTC. It codes for CASSLPGTGAYEQYF.

This chain joins TRBV4-1 and TRBJ1-2, with D unresolved. The CDR3 length is 16 residues. Trimming left V 2 bases short and J 0 bases short, with 13 bases between. The germline gives CDR1 MGHRA, CDR2 YSYEKL. CDR3 nucleotide sequence: TGCGCCAGCAGCCAAACCTTGGGCCGTTCTAACTATGGCTACACCTTC. It translates to CASSQTLGRSNYGYTF.

The CDR3 spells CASEPGIKATDTQYF. CDR3 DNA sequence: TGCGCCAGCGAGCCCGGAATCAAGGCCACAGATACGCAGTATTTT. The rearrangement joins TRBV10-2 to TRBJ2-3; no reliable D call. CDR3 length: 15 residues. The germline V gene encodes CDR1 WSHSY and CDR2 SAAADI. V lost 8 bases to trimming and J lost 2 bases, with 17 bases between them.

This chain connects TRBV5-5 to TRBJ2-2; TRBD2 agrees at 12 bases. The CDR3 totals 17 residues. In germline, CDR1 is SGHKS, CDR2 YYEKEE (reference sequence). Unmatched junction bases numbered 9, after V lost 5 bases and J lost 4 bases. The CDR3 region is CASSRTTSGGPTGELFF. The CDR3 DNA sequence: TGTGCCAGCAGTCGTACGACTAGCGGGGGCCCCACCGGGGAGCTGTTTTTT.

This chain links TRBV5-1 with TRBJ2-1; 9 bases match TRBD1. Germline CDR1 SGHRS, CDR2 YFSETQ. With 4 bases clipped from V and 8 bases from J, the junction kept 22 bases outside the gene matches. The CDR3 has 19 residues. CDR3 sequence (DNA): TGCGCCAGCAGCATAACCGGGACAGGGCTACACGGGAGACGCGATGAGCAGTTCTTC. This sequence encodes CASSITGTGLHGRRDEQFF.

This clone was found once. The chain links TRBV6-1 to TRBJ2-3; 9 nucleotides line up with TRBD1. V shed 7 bases and J 3 bases; nucleotides not matched to a gene: 5. CDR1 is MNHNS, CDR2 SASEGT, per germline. This CDR3 is 14 amino acids long. The CDR3 region is CASTLDRGTDTQYF. The CDR3 nucleotides read TGTGCCAGCACCCTGGACAGGGGTACAGATACGCAGTATTTT.

This clone was detected only a few times. The gene calls are TRBV28 and TRBJ2-7; 9 bases fit TRBD1. CDR3 length: 14 amino acids. CDR1 and CDR2 from the germline V gene are MDHEN and SYDVKM. V lost 5 bases to trimming and J lost 7 bases; unmatched junction nucleotides: 9. For the CDR3, the DNA is TGTGCCAGCAGTAGGGACAGGGTGAGTTTAGAGCAGTACTTC. It yields the protein CASSRDRVSLEQYF.

J is TRBJ2-1 and V is TRBV6-4; TRBD2 agrees at 16 bases. The V and J ends lost 3 bases and 9 bases, in that order; junction bases with no gene match: 5. CDR3 size: 16 residues. The V gene's germline CDR1 is MRHNA and CDR2 SNTAGT. In DNA, the CDR3 is TGTGCCAGCAGTGAGGGGACTAGCGGGGGGGCCGGTGAGCAGTTCTTC. Translated: CASSEGTSGGAGEQFF.

This clone occurred once. V gene TRBV7-9 combines with J gene TRBJ1-5; TRBD1 is a possible D gene (5 bases). Trimming pared 8 bases from V and 6 bases from J, leaving 17 bases between. Germline-derived CDR1 and CDR2 are SEHNR and FQNEAQ (reference sequence). The CDR3 is 14 residues long. The chain's CDR3 is CASGRGRGSQPQHF. CDR3 in DNA: TGTGCCAGCGGCCGTGGGCGGGGGTCTCAGCCCCAGCATTTT.

The rearrangement uses TRBV5-1 and TRBJ2-5; D gene ambiguous. Trimming took off 0 bases at V and 3 bases at J, with 6 bases between the two ends. Germline V gene data show CDR1 as SGHRS and CDR2 as YFSETQ. This CDR3 is built from 13 residues. For the CDR3, the DNA is TGCGCCAGCAGCTTGGGACCAGAAGAGACCCAGTACTTC. Encoded protein: CASSLGPEETQYF.

This clone was seen only a few times. The genes are TRBV2 and TRBJ1-3; TRBD1 is a possible D gene (5 bases). This CDR3 has 14 residues. The V gene lost 1 base and the J gene lost 2 bases, with 6 bases spanning the gap. Germline CDR1 SNHLY, CDR2 FYNNEI. CDR3 nucleotides: TGTGCCAGCAGTGAAGGGACACCTGGAAACACCATATATTTT. It is translated as CASSEGTPGNTIYF.

J is TRBJ1-5 and V is TRBV27; D is ambiguous. The CDR3 runs 14 residues. The germline V gene has CDR1 MNHEY and CDR2 SMNVEV (reference sequence). Between the trimmed V and J ends, which lost 7 bases and 1 base, there was a span of 11 bases. CDR3 coding DNA: TGTGCCAGCACCCCCATTAGGAGCAATCAGCCCCAGCATTTT. It yields the protein CASTPIRSNQPQHF.

This CDR3 is CASSHGRSNQPQHF. CDR3 in DNA: TGTGCCAGCAGCCACGGGAGATCCAATCAGCCCCAGCATTTT. The chain couples TRBV3-1 (or the pseudogene TRBV3-2) to TRBJ1-5; the D is unclear. Germline V gene data show CDR1 as LGHDT and CDR2 as YNNKEL (reference sequence). The CDR3 length is 14 residues. Deletions cut 3 bases from V and 3 bases from J, with 9 bases between.

This clone has only a few counts. The chain has TRBV29-1 and TRBJ2-1, with D possibly being TRBD2 (6 bases). The CDR3 consists of 16 residues. Trimming stripped 0 bases from V and 5 bases from J, with 17 bases between. Germline CDR1 is SQVTM and CDR2 is ANQGSEA. In nucleotides, the CDR3 is TGCAGCGTTGAAGATCCCCCGGGTGGCGGGGACAATGAGCAGTTCTTC. The encoded protein is CSVEDPPGGGDNEQFF.

In its sample, this clone was seen once. The chain joins TRBV19 to TRBJ2-1; 11 bases are a match to TRBD2. Looked up from germline, CDR1 is LNHDA and CDR2 is SQIVND (reference sequence). Trimming at V came to 5 bases and at J to 3 bases, leaving 3 bases not matched to a gene. The CDR3 contains 15 residues. CDR3 nucleotide sequence: TGTGCCAGTAGTCTGGGACTAGCGGACTACAATGAGCAGTTCTTC. It translates to CASSLGLADYNEQFF. The variable domain in full, with the rest retrieved from reference TRBV19 and TRBJ2-1, is DGGITQSPKYLFRKEGQNVTLSCEQNLNHDAMYWYRQDPGQGLRLIYYSQIVNDFQKGDIAEGYSVSREKKESFPLTVTSAQKNPTAFYLCASSLGLADYNEQFFGPGTRLTVL.

The chain combines TRBV18 with TRBJ1-6; D is possibly TRBD1 (5 bases). The V end was cut by 3 bases, the J end by 7 bases, with 10 bases between. There are 14 residues in the CDR3. CDR1 is KGHSH, CDR2 LQKENI, per germline. The CDR3: CASSPGWGNSPLHF. CDR3 nucleotide sequence: TGTGCCAGCTCACCGGGGTGGGGGAATTCACCCCTCCACTTT.